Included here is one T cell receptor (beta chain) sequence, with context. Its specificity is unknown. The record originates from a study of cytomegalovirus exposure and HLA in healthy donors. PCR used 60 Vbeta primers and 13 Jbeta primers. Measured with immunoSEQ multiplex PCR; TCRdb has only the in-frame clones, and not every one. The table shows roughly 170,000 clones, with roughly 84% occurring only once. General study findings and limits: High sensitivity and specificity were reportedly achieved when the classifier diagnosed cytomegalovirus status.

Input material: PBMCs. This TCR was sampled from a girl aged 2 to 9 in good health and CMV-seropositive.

The CDR3 DNA is TGTGCCAGCAGTCCAGGGACTAGCGGGAGAGGTAGCTACGAGCAGTACTTC. Residues: CASSPGTSGRGSYEQYF. The rearrangement joins TRBV27 to TRBJ2-5; 14 bases line up with TRBD2. Matching the DNA end better, TRBJ2-7 makes the J call doubtful. Germline lookup yields CDR1 MNHEY and CDR2 SMNVEV (reference sequence). The CDR3 spans 17 residues.